The entry that follows covers one T cell receptor (beta chain) sequence. Its matching antigen is unknown. Generated by immunoSEQ multiplex PCR, the TCRdb table keeps only in-frame clones and is missing some. The top ten clones hold about 0.7% of a sample with about 89,000 clones, roughly 93% of them seen once. This sample was included in a study of OX40 agonist ivuxolimab in advanced cancers. At the level of the study: The dose-escalation cohort had hepatocellular carcinoma, melanoma, renal cell or head and neck cancer.

The V end was cut by 5 bases, the J end by 6 bases, with 14 bases between. Per germline, CDR1 SGHTA and CDR2 FQGNSA. The CDR3 is 14 amino acids. General study findings and limits: The authors also found low normalized T-cell clonal expansion in some nonresponders. The study found that CD8+ T cells averaged more expanded clones than CD4+. Partial responders treated at 0.1-3.0 mg/kg exhibited clonal expansion among the lowest measured.

Material: CD4+ or CD8+ T cells sorted from blood, obtained in a trial of the OX40 agonist ivuxolimab. The origin of this receptor is an adult with an advanced solid tumor such as melanoma, head and neck, liver or kidney cancer. The chain couples TRBV7-2 to TRBJ2-1; D not resolved. CDR3 loop: CASSPYGSLNEQFF. Here the CDR3 DNA reads TGTGCCAGCAGCCCGTACGGGTCGCTCAATGAGCAGTTCTTC.